Below, one TCR beta chain is given with its context. Antigen: not known. This CDR3 has 15 residues. The V and J ends lost 1 base and 1 base, in that order; junction bases with no gene match: 6. Germline V CDR1 and CDR2: GTSNPN, SVGIG (reference sequence). The source of the sample is a study of cytomegalovirus exposure and HLA in healthy donors. Study-level results: The classifier reportedly diagnosed cytomegalovirus status with high specificity and sensitivity.

Primers included in the PCR were 60 Vbeta and 13 Jbeta primers. Method: immunoSEQ multiplex PCR; TCRdb's copy keeps in-frame clones and lacks some. This table holds about 110,000 clones, 70% found once. This sequence was found in a man between 25 and 39 years old in good health and CMV-seropositive. J is TRBJ1-1 and V is TRBV30; 7 bases agree with TRBD1. The sequenced sample consisted of PBMCs. The CDR3 sequence: CAWSEGYRGNTEAFF. CDR3 coding DNA: TGTGCCTGGAGTGAGGGGTACAGGGGGAACACTGAAGCTTTCTTT.